The 21 T cell receptor beta chains reported below all come from one sample, sequenced in a study of T cells expressing NK-cell markers. TCRdb re-called the 5' RACE reads, yielding one record per CDR3 amino acid sequence without DNA. This table holds around 470,000 distinct CDR3 sequences. The specimen was blood T cells: a sorted CD56 or NKG2C T cell subset, CD4+ or CD8+ T cells, or bulk PBMC T cells (not recorded which). Receptor source: a woman in her 50s in good health.

This rearrangement joins TRBV24-1 to TRBJ2-5; TCRdb selects TRBD1, and the lack of DNA leaves this call unchecked. The CDR3 has 16 amino acids. Germline-derived CDR1 and CDR2 are KGHDR and SFDVKD. CDR3 loop: CATSDPGQPIQETQYF.

The V gene is TRBV25-1, the J gene TRBJ2-7; TCRdb selects TRBD2, and the lack of DNA leaves this call unchecked. CDR1 is MGHDK and CDR2 is SYGVNS in the germline V gene. CDR3 length: 15 amino acids. CDR3 residues: CASSELAGLTYEQYF.

The chain's CDR3 is CASSHGQEAGGPYNEQFF. The genes are TRBV5-1 and TRBJ2-1; TCRdb's D gene call, TRBD1, goes unchecked for lack of DNA. CDR3 size: 18 residues. Germline-derived CDR1 and CDR2 are SGHRS and YFSETQ.

This chain connects TRBV3-1 to TRBJ2-1; TCRdb's D call of TRBD2 is untestable without DNA. Germline V gives CDR1 LGHDT, CDR2 YNNKEL (reference sequence). CDR3 length equals 17 residues. The CDR3 spells CASSQGRSPTFYNEQFF.

The chain has TRBV19 and TRBJ1-5; there is no DNA to check the TCRdb D call of TRBD1. Per germline, CDR1 LNHDA and CDR2 SQIVND (reference sequence). The CDR3 length is 17 residues. CDR3 region: CASSITTGGSRNQPQHF.

The rearrangement uses TRBV7-8 and TRBJ2-1; TCRdb returns TRBD2, unconfirmable since there is no DNA. The CDR3 contains 13 residues. Germline-derived CDR1 and CDR2 are SGHVS and FQNEAQ. Here the CDR3 reads CASSLVVGAEQFF.

This chain uses TRBV5-1 with TRBJ1-2. Germline CDR1 and CDR2: SGHRS and YFSETQ. The CDR3 sequence is 12 residues long. The CDR3 loop reads CASSEGKYGYTF.

V usage is TRBV11-2 and J usage is TRBJ2-7; lacking DNA, the TRBD1 call made by TCRdb goes unchecked. This CDR3 has 17 residues. Germline V lookup: CDR1 SGHAT, CDR2 FQNNGV. Here the CDR3 reads CASSFDRVNLKTYEQYF.

This chain uses TRBV5-5 with TRBJ2-7; absent DNA, TCRdb's TRBD2 call cannot be checked. Per germline, CDR1 SGHKS and CDR2 YYEKEE (reference sequence). The CDR3 runs to 17 residues. This chain's CDR3 is CASSLATLAGVGYEQYF. The full variable domain, its missing parts supplied by reference TRBV5-5 and TRBJ2-7, is DAGVTQSPTHLIKTRGQQVTLRCSPISGHKSVSWYQQVLGQGPQFIFQYYEKEERGRGNFPDRFSARQFPNYSSELNVNALLLGDSALYLCASSLATLAGVGYEQYFGPGTRLTVT.

The chain couples TRBV5-5 to TRBJ2-1; TCRdb indicates TRBD2, and absent DNA this call remains unverified. The CDR3 consists of 12 residues. CDR1 and CDR2 from the germline V gene are SGHKS and YYEKEE (reference sequence). The chain's CDR3 is CASSHPGGREFF.

The V gene is TRBV7-9, the J gene TRBJ2-6. CDR1 and CDR2 from the germline V gene are SEHNR and FQNEAQ (reference sequence). The CDR3 totals 15 residues. CDR3 residues: CASSLRSTGANVLTF.

The rearrangement links TRBV29-1 to TRBJ2-2; TCRdb calls TRBD1, which cannot be checked without DNA. CDR1 and CDR2 from the germline V gene are SQVTM and ANQGSEA. The length of the CDR3 is 14 residues. The CDR3 sequence: CSVDGQGNTGELFF.

This chain links TRBV5-1 with TRBJ2-1. Looked up from germline, CDR1 is SGHRS and CDR2 is YFSETQ. The CDR3 runs to 11 residues. This chain's CDR3 is CASSFGSYQFF.

The gene calls are TRBV5-1 and TRBJ2-2. The germline gives CDR1 SGHRS, CDR2 YFSETQ. CDR3 size: 14 residues. The CDR3 sequence is CASSFTIWTGELFF.

The V gene is TRBV6-5, the J gene TRBJ2-5; TCRdb gives TRBD1 as the D gene, but with no DNA this cannot be confirmed. CDR1 and CDR2 from the germline V gene are MNHEY and SVGAGI. CDR3 size: 16 residues. CDR3 residues: CASSQRQGLKQETQYF.

The CDR3 is CASSWAGQGGDEQFF. The V gene is TRBV25-1, the J gene TRBJ2-1; the D call of TRBD1 rests on TCRdb alone, since no DNA is present to check it. This CDR3 comprises 15 residues. Germline V lookup: CDR1 MGHDK, CDR2 SYGVNS. Drawing the rest from reference TRBV25-1 and TRBJ2-1, the complete variable domain is EADIYQTPRYLVIGTGKKITLECSQTMGHDKMYWYQQDPGMELHLIHYSYGVNSTEKGDLSSESTVSRIRTEHFPLTLESARPSHTSQYLCASSWAGQGGDEQFFGPGTRLTVL.

The V and J genes are TRBV7-6 and TRBJ2-1; the D gene TCRdb calls, TRBD2, cannot be checked with no DNA. Per germline, CDR1 SGHVS and CDR2 FNYEAQ. The CDR3 runs 16 residues. The CDR3 loop is CASSLGGTSGRAVRFF.

The rearrangement uses TRBV27 and TRBJ1-2; TCRdb gives TRBD1 as the D gene, but with no DNA this cannot be confirmed. There are 14 residues in the CDR3. CDR1 is MNHEY and CDR2 is SMNVEV in the germline V gene (reference sequence). The CDR3 region is CASSRVGGNYGYTF.

V gene TRBV7-3 combines with J gene TRBJ2-3; there is no DNA to check the TCRdb D call of TRBD2. The CDR3 runs to 18 residues. CDR1 SGHTA and CDR2 FQGTGA come from the germline V gene. CDR3 residues: CASSLTGGLAVGTDTQYF.

The gene calls are TRBV6-1 and TRBJ2-4; TCRdb names TRBD1, which stays unverified in the absence of DNA. The CDR3 loop spans 19 amino acids. Germline CDR1 and CDR2: MNHNS and SASEGT. This chain's CDR3 is CASSLAGTGVLSAKNIQYF.

The chain employs TRBV7-3 and TRBJ2-1; the D call of TRBD1 rests on TCRdb alone, since no DNA is present to check it. The germline gives CDR1 SGHTA, CDR2 FQGTGA. This CDR3 region has 15 residues. The CDR3 sequence: CASSQDRGEYNEQFF.